The 28 T cell receptor beta chains below all came from one sample that was sequenced in a study of cytomegalovirus exposure and HLA in healthy donors. The assay was immunoSEQ multiplex PCR, and TCRdb's table has in-frame clones only and misses some. The sample holds over 75,000 clones, roughly 85% seen once. What was sequenced was PBMCs. These receptors all stem from a man aged 18 to 30 in good health and CMV-seropositive.

J is TRBJ1-1 and V is TRBV6-5; 10 nucleotides line up with TRBD1. Germline V lookup: CDR1 MNHEY, CDR2 SVGAGI. The V gene end was trimmed by 2 bases and the J gene end by 4 bases; junction bases not matched to a gene: 7. This CDR3 is 16 amino acids long. This chain's CDR3 is CASSYGGQGMGTEAFF. The CDR3 DNA is TGTGCCAGCAGTTACGGGGGACAGGGGATGGGCACTGAAGCTTTCTTT.

This chain connects TRBV6-5 to TRBJ1-5, with 10 bases identical to TRBD1. This CDR3 has 15 residues. Germline CDR1 is MNHEY and CDR2 is SVGAGI. Losses at the gene ends were 5 bases for V and 5 bases for J; bases not matched to a gene: 6. The CDR3 here is CASSRVGTGDQPQHF. The DNA for the CDR3 is TGTGCCAGCAGTCGCGTCGGGACAGGGGATCAGCCCCAGCATTTT.

This clone was seen a single time. The chain has TRBV9 and TRBJ2-5; D is uncertain. The germline V gene has CDR1 SGDLS and CDR2 YYNGEE. The CDR3 contains 14 residues. V lost 0 bases to trimming and J lost 4 bases, with 10 bases between them. The CDR3 nucleotides read TGTGCCAGCAGCGTAGCTACTGGCGGAGAGACCCAGTACTTC. Translation gives CASSVATGGETQYF.

For the CDR3, the DNA is TGCGCCAGCAGCCCGAGCGGGACATATGAAGCTTTCTTT. Its protein product is CASSPSGTYEAFF. The chain links TRBV5-1 to TRBJ1-1, with D maybe TRBD1 (6 bases). V was shortened by 4 bases and J by 7 bases, with 14 bases between the two germline ends. The CDR3 consists of 13 residues. Germline V gene data show CDR1 as SGHRS and CDR2 as YFSETQ.

In DNA, the CDR3 is TGTGCCAGCAGCAAAGTGCGGGATATCTACGAGCAGTACGTC. Amino acid sequence: CASSKVRDIYEQYV. This rearrangement joins TRBV21-1 to TRBJ2-7; the DNA was not used to check the table's D call, TRBD2. TRBV21-1 is a pseudogene segment. The CDR3 is made up of 14 amino acids.

V is TRBV2 and J is TRBJ2-6; 7 bases fit TRBD2. Trimming removed 6 bases from V and 0 bases from J; junction bases left unmatched: 5. The CDR3 length is 16 residues. Germline V lookup: CDR1 SNHLY, CDR2 FYNNEI. The CDR3 loop reads CASSRLALSGANVLTF. The DNA for the CDR3 is TGTGCCAGCAGCAGACTAGCCCTCTCTGGGGCCAACGTCCTGACTTTC.

This clone has only one observation. The rearrangement joins TRBV6-6 to TRBJ2-5; tentatively, D is TRBD1 (5 bases). Per the germline V gene, CDR1 is MNHNY and CDR2 is SVGAGI (reference sequence). V lost 3 bases and J 5 bases, leaving 16 bases between the germline ends. The CDR3 runs to 15 residues. DNA of the CDR3: TGTGCCAGCAGTTATACAGGACGGCAGAGGGAGACCCAGTACTTC. Protein product: CASSYTGRQRETQYF.

This chain uses TRBV5-5 with TRBJ2-5, with 8 nucleotides matching TRBD1. Germline V CDR1 and CDR2: SGHKS, YYEKEE (reference sequence). Trimming cost V 2 bases and J 4 bases; bases outside gene matches: 7. The CDR3 covers 15 residues. The CDR3 spells CASSFYGRGRETQYF. The CDR3 region has the DNA TGTGCCAGCAGCTTTTATGGCAGGGGGCGAGAGACCCAGTACTTC.

This clone was picked up one time. V usage is TRBV5-1 and J usage is TRBJ2-3; 8 bases line up with TRBD2. Trimming cost V 1 base and J 5 bases; bases outside gene matches: 6. The CDR3 loop spans 15 amino acids. Looked up from germline, CDR1 is SGHRS and CDR2 is YFSETQ. The CDR3 loop reads CASSLTTGGLDTQYF. In DNA form, the CDR3 reads TGCGCCAGCAGCTTGACGACGGGAGGGTTAGATACGCAGTATTTT.

The CDR3 sequence: CASSLTGLASEKLFF. The CDR3 DNA follows: TGTGCCAGCAGTTTAACTGGTTTGGCTAGTGAAAAACTGTTTTTT. The J gene is TRBJ1-4, the V gene TRBV27; D is undetermined. The CDR3 spans 15 residues. Germline CDR1 and CDR2: MNHEY and SMNVEV (reference sequence). Between the trimmed V and J ends, which lost 2 bases and 7 bases, there was a span of 14 bases. Using reference TRBV27 and TRBJ1-4 for the parts outside the CDR3, the full variable domain is EAQVTQNPRYLITVTGKKLTVTCSQNMNHEYMSWYRQDPGLGLRQIYYSMNVEVTDKGDVPEGYKVSRKEKRNFPLILESPSPNQTSLYFCASSLTGLASEKLFFGSGTQLSVL.

This clone was observed once. The CDR3: CATSTVNEKLFF. The DNA for the CDR3 is TGTGCCACCAGCACAGTTAATGAAAAACTGTTTTTT. This rearrangement joins TRBV15 to TRBJ1-4; D remains unclear. Germline assignment: CDR1 LNHNV and CDR2 YYDKDF (reference sequence). V lost 4 bases, J lost 4 bases, and 4 bases lay in between. This CDR3 spans 12 amino acids.

The rearrangement links TRBV28 to TRBJ1-1; D gene ambiguous. Trimming removed 6 bases from V and 5 bases from J, with 10 bases in between. This CDR3 has 12 residues. Looked up from germline, CDR1 is MDHEN and CDR2 is SYDVKM. The CDR3 reads CASSPSGTEAFF. CDR3 bases: TGTGCCAGCAGCCCTTCGGGGACTGAAGCTTTCTTT.

This clone was observed a handful of times. The chain combines TRBV19 with TRBJ2-5, with D perhaps matching TRBD2 (5 bases). The CDR3 contains 15 residues. Germline V gene sequence: CDR1 LNHDA, CDR2 SQIVND (reference sequence). V lost 7 bases and J 4 bases, leaving 19 bases between the germline ends. Written as DNA, the CDR3 is TGTGCCAGTAAGGCGGGTCAGACAAACCTAGAGACCCAGTACTTC. As protein: CASKAGQTNLETQYF.

The V call is TRBV5-6, the J call TRBJ2-1; D is perhaps TRBD2 (5 bases). Germline V gene sequence: CDR1 SGHDT, CDR2 YYEEEE. Trimming pared 1 base from V and 8 bases from J, leaving 16 bases between. The CDR3 loop spans 15 amino acids. The CDR3 sequence is CASSLPGLGRDEQFF. DNA of the CDR3: TGTGCCAGCAGCTTGCCCGGACTCGGACGGGATGAGCAGTTCTTC.

The chain's CDR3 is CACQTSANQYF. CDR3 nucleotides: TGTGCCTGCCAGACTAGCGCCAATCAGTATTTT. V is TRBV30 and J is TRBJ2-3; 8 bases map to TRBD2. Germline V gene lookup returns CDR1 GTSNPN and CDR2 SVGIG (reference sequence). This CDR3 comprises 11 residues. Losses at the gene ends were 6 bases for V and 12 bases for J; bases not matched to a gene: 8.

This rearrangement joins TRBV19 to TRBJ2-1; 9 bases agree with TRBD2. Unmatched junction bases numbered 4, after V lost 1 base and J lost 3 bases. Germline CDR1 is LNHDA and CDR2 is SQIVND (reference sequence). The CDR3 is made up of 16 amino acids. CDR3 region: CASSIGASGIYNEQFF. The CDR3 DNA follows: TGTGCCAGTAGTATAGGGGCTAGCGGGATCTACAATGAGCAGTTCTTC. The full variable domain, in which reference TRBV19 and TRBJ2-1 provide the parts outside the CDR3, is DGGITQSPKYLFRKEGQNVTLSCEQNLNHDAMYWYRQDPGQGLRLIYYSQIVNDFQKGDIAEGYSVSREKKESFPLTVTSAQKNPTAFYLCASSIGASGIYNEQFFGPGTRLTVL.

The genes are TRBV5-6 and TRBJ2-7, with a possible D match to TRBD1 (7 bases). V was cut by 1 base and J by 4 bases, with 18 bases left in between. The germline V gene has CDR1 SGHDT and CDR2 YYEEEE. The CDR3 covers 16 residues. This CDR3 is CASSLWSSGGGYEQYF. CDR3 DNA sequence: TGTGCCAGCAGCTTGTGGTCGTCAGGGGGAGGTTACGAGCAGTACTTC.

CDR3 in DNA: TGTGCCAGTAGTTTCGTGCTTGACACGGAGACCCAGTACTTC. Translation: CASSFVLDTETQYF. The J gene is TRBJ2-5, the V gene TRBV19; D is unclear. Trimming shortened V by 5 bases and J by 5 bases, and 15 bases separated the two germline ends. CDR1 is LNHDA, CDR2 SQIVND, per germline (reference sequence). The CDR3 contains 14 residues.

The chain employs TRBV14 and TRBJ2-4; D ambiguous. The CDR3 consists of 16 residues. The V and J ends lost 3 bases and 0 bases respectively, with 12 bases between them. From germline, CDR1 is SGHDN and CDR2 FVKESK. This CDR3 is CASSHGQTIAKNIQYF. For the CDR3, the DNA is TGTGCCAGCAGCCATGGGCAGACGATAGCCAAAAACATTCAGTACTTC.

V and J are TRBV30 and TRBJ2-3; 9 nucleotides agree with TRBD2. The CDR3 totals 16 residues. Germline V gene data show CDR1 as GTSNPN and CDR2 as SVGIG (reference sequence). Trimming removed 0 bases from V and 4 bases from J; junction bases left unmatched: 8. The CDR3, as DNA: TGTGCCTGGAGTGTAAGGGCGGGAGGGCCCTCAGATACGCAGTATTTT. It yields the protein CAWSVRAGGPSDTQYF.

This clone is a singleton in its sample. The V call is TRBV4-1, the J call TRBJ2-2; unclear D gene. The CDR3 is made up of 15 amino acids. Trimming removed 1 base from V and 1 base from J, with 7 bases in between. Germline CDR1 MGHRA, CDR2 YSYEKL. CDR3 coding DNA: TGCGCCAGCAGCCAAGGGCCGGGGAACACCGGGGAGCTGTTTTTT. It yields the protein CASSQGPGNTGELFF.

The chain links TRBV5-1 to TRBJ1-4, with D unclear. Trimming removed 1 base at V and 3 bases at J, with 10 bases between. CDR1 SGHRS and CDR2 YFSETQ come from the germline V gene. The CDR3 consists of 15 residues. CDR3 sequence (DNA): TGCGCCAGCAGCTTGCTCGAGAGGCCTAATGAAAAACTGTTTTTT. This sequence encodes CASSLLERPNEKLFF.

The CDR3 loop is CASKDLPVGGTEAFF. Written as DNA, the CDR3 is TGTGCCAGTAAAGATCTTCCGGTCGGCGGCACTGAAGCTTTCTTT. The gene calls are TRBV19 and TRBJ1-1; no definite D call. V was shortened by 7 bases and J by 4 bases, with 19 bases between the two germline ends. The CDR3 sequence is 15 residues long. Germline V gene sequence: CDR1 LNHDA, CDR2 SQIVND (reference sequence).

This clone was seen a single time. This sequence joins TRBV5-1 and TRBJ2-1; a weak D match, TRBD2 (5 bases). The CDR3 is 16 residues long. Germline loops: CDR1 SGHRS, CDR2 YFSETQ. V was clipped by 4 bases and J by 10 bases, with 24 bases between them. CDR3 loop: CASSPLPDSAFGEQFF. CDR3 DNA sequence: TGCGCCAGCAGCCCCCTCCCGGACTCGGCCTTCGGAGAGCAGTTCTTC. Drawing the rest from reference TRBV5-1 and TRBJ2-1, the complete variable domain is KAGVTQTPRYLIKTRGQQVTLSCSPISGHRSVSWYQQTPGQGLQFLFEYFSETQRNKGNFPGRFSGRQFSNSRSEMNVSTLELGDSALYLCASSPLPDSAFGEQFFGPGTRLTVL.

The J gene is TRBJ2-1, the V gene TRBV10-3, with D unresolved. This CDR3 contains 16 residues. CDR1 ENHRY and CDR2 SYGVKD come from the germline V gene. The germline V and J ends were trimmed by 2 bases and 0 bases, with 11 bases remaining between them. This CDR3 is CAISELGGRSYNEQFF. The CDR3 DNA follows: TGTGCCATCAGTGAGCTTGGCGGTCGCTCCTACAATGAGCAGTTCTTC.

This sequence joins TRBV6-4 and TRBJ1-4; perhaps TRBD1 as D (5 bases). This CDR3 has 14 residues. V lost 8 bases and J lost 0, with 10 bases in between. Germline CDR1 is MRHNA and CDR2 is SNTAGT. In nucleotides, the CDR3 is TGTGCCAGCGGAGACAGTGCAACTAATGAAAAACTGTTTTTT. Translation: CASGDSATNEKLFF.

This clone came up once. The rearrangement joins TRBV9 to TRBJ2-5; TRBD1 is a possible D gene (5 bases). V lost 5 bases, J lost 2 bases, and 10 bases lay in between. This CDR3 spans 13 amino acids. The germline CDR1 and CDR2 sequences are SGDLS and YYNGEE. The CDR3 region is CASSRTPQETQYF. CDR3 DNA: TGTGCCAGCAGTCGGACACCTCAAGAGACCCAGTACTTC.

The chain has TRBV5-4 and TRBJ2-1; possibly TRBD2 for D (6 bases). CDR1 is SGHNT, CDR2 YYREEE, per germline (reference sequence). Trimming took off 0 bases at V and 6 bases at J, with 10 bases between the two ends. The CDR3 loop spans 14 amino acids. CDR3 loop: CASSLELAVNEQFF. The CDR3 DNA follows: TGTGCCAGCAGCTTGGAACTAGCCGTCAATGAGCAGTTCTTC.